The clone carrying this TCR beta chain has just one count. No antigen is known for it. This sample stems from a study of neoadjuvant nivolumab and ipilimumab in lung cancer. Study outcomes and limitations: From pretherapy to surgery, tumor richness and clonality rose with dual therapy.

The method was immunoSEQ multiplex PCR; TCRdb's version includes in-frame clones alone and lacks a portion of them. This table has fewer than 20,000 clones, around 80% appearing once. The ends were cut back, 9 bases at V and 10 bases at J, with 18 bases in the middle. In germline, CDR1 is SGHTA, CDR2 FQGNSA. The CDR3 sequence is 13 residues long. This TCR came from an adult with non-small cell lung cancer. The sequencing used tumor tissue, collected after neoadjuvant nivolumab, alone or with ipilimumab, at or shortly before surgery. The chain is built from TRBV7-2 and TRBJ1-4; D is undetermined. CDR3 nucleotides: TGTGCCAGATTTATAACTACGGCGGGAAAACTGTTTTTT. It specifies CARFITTAGKLFF.